This TCR beta chain was identified in a study of identifying expanded T cells in peripheral blood. Study outcomes and limitations: Variance in clone template counts between approximately 2-week samples significantly increased with total template count across all healthy donors.

Turning to this clone: No antigen is known for it.

This CDR3 is 19 amino acids long. V was cut by 3 bases and J by 2 bases, with 25 bases left in between. The V gene's germline CDR1 is SGHTS and CDR2 YDEGEE. Sequenced by immunoSEQ multiplex PCR; TCRdb stores in-frame clones only, minus some. The sample includes about 110,000 clones, about 88% of them seen just once. During the collection period, no donor immune events like infections were recorded. The source material was blood. The chain recombines TRBV5-8 with TRBJ2-3; D gene uncertain. The origin of this receptor is a person between 18 and 70 years old in good health. DNA for the CDR3: TGTGCCAGCAGCTACCCGGGCGATCGAGATGAAATACACACAGATACGCAGTATTTT. Translation gives CASSYPGDRDEIHTDTQYF.